This entry is about one T cell receptor (beta chain). Its antigen is unidentified. The unexposed donors gave CD4+ T cells in about 2011-2018, prior to COVID-19. CD4+ T cells were isolated from the cells after around eleven days of culture. This entry comes from a study of CD4 T cells in relation to SARS-CoV-2 and coronaviruses. Study results and limitations: Pre-pandemic and post-infection samples never came from the same donor.

Germline V gene lookup returns CDR1 DFQATT and CDR2 SNEGSKA (reference sequence). The CDR3 length is 15 residues. The ends were cut back, 3 bases at V and 4 bases at J, with 16 bases in the middle. Data came from immunoSEQ multiplex PCR; TCRdb stores just in-frame clones and leaves some out. The profile shows some 14,000 clones, about four fifths of them singletons. Specimen: CD4+ T cells from PBMCs, cultured in vitro. This receptor was identified in a human donor in good health. This rearrangement joins TRBV20-1 to TRBJ2-1, with D unclear. In DNA form, the CDR3 reads TGCAGTGCTAGTATACGCGGCCGCCTTTACAATGAGCAGTTCTTC. Translation gives CSASIRGRLYNEQFF.